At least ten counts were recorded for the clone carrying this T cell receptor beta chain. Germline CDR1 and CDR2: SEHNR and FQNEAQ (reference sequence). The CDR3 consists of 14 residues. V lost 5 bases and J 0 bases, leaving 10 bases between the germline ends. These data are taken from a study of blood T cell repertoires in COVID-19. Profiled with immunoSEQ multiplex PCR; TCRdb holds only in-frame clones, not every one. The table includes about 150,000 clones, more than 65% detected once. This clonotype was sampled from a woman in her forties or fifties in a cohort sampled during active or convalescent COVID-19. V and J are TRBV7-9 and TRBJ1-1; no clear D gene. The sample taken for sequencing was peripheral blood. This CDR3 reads CASSTEWLNTEAFF. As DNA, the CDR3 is TGTGCCAGCAGCACAGAATGGTTGAACACTGAAGCTTTCTTT.